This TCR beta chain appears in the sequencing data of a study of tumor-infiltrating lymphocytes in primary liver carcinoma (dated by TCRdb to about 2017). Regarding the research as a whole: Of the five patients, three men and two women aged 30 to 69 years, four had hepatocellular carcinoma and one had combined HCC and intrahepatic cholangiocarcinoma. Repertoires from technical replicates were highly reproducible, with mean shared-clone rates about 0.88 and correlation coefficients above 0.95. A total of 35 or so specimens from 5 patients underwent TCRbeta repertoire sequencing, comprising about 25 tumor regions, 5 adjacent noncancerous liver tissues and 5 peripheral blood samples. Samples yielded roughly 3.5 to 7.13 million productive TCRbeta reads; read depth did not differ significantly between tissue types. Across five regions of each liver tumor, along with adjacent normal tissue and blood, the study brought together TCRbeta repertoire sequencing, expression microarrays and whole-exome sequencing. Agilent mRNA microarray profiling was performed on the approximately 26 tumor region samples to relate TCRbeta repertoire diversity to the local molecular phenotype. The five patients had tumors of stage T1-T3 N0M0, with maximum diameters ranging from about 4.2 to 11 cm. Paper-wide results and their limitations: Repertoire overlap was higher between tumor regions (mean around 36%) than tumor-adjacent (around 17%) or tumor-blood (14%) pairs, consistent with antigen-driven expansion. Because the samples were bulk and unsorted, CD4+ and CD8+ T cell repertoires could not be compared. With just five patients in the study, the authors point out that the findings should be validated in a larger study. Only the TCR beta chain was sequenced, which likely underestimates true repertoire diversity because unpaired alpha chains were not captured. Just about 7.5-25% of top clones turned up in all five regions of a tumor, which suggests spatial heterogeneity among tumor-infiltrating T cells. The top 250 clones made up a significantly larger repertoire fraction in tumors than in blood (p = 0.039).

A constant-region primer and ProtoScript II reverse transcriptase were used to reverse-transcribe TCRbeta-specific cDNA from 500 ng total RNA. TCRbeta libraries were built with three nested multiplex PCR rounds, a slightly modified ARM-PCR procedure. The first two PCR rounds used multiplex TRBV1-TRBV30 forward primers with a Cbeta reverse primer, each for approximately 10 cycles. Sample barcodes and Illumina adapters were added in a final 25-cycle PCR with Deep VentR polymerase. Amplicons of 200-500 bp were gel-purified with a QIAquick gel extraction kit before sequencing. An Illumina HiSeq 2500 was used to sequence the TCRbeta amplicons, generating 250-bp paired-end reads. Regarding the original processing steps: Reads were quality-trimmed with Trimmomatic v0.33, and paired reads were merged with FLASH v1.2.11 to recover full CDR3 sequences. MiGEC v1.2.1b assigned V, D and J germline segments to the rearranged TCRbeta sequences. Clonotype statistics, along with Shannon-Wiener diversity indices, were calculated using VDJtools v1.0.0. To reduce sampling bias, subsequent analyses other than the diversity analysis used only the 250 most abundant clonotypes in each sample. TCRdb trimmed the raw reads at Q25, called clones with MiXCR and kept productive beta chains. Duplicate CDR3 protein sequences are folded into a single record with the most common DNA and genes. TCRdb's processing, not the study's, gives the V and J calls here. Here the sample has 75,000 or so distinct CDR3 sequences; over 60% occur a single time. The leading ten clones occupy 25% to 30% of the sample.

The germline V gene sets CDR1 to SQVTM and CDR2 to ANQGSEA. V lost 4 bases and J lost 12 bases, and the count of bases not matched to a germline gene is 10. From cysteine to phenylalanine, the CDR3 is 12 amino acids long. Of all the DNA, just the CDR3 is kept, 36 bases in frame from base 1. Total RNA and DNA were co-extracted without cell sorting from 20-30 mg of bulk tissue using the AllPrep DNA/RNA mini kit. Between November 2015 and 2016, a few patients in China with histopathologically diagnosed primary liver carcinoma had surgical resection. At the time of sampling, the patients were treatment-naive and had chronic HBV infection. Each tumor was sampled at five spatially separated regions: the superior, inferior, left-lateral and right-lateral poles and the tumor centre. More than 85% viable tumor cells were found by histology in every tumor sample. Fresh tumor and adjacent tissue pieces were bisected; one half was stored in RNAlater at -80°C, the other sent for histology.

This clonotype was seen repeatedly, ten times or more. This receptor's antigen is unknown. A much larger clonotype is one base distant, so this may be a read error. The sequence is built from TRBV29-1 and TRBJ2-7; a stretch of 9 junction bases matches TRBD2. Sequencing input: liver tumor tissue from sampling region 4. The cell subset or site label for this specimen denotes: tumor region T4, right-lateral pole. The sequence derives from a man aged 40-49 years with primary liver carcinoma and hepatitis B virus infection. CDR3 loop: CSVGSSGKMRYF. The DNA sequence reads TGCAGCGTTGGTTCTAGCGGGAAAATGCGGTACTTC.